This T cell receptor (beta chain) comes out of a study of cytomegalovirus exposure and HLA in healthy donors. Study context: Within an early data release were roughly 90 million unique TCRs drawn from HLA-typed donors.

CDR1 is SGHRS and CDR2 is YFSETQ in the germline V gene. CDR3 length: 16 amino acids. Germline trimming cut 4 bases from V and 0 bases from J; bases unmatched to any gene: 6. The PCR had 60 Vbeta and 13 Jbeta primers. Repertoires were generated with immunoSEQ multiplex PCR, while TCRdb's copy carries only in-frame clones and drops some. The sample has about 130,000 clones, about 80% seen once. The specimen sequenced was PBMCs. This clonotype was obtained from a man aged 25 to 40 in good health and CMV-seronegative. The chain combines TRBV5-1 with TRBJ1-3, with 8 bases identical to TRBD1. The DNA for the CDR3 is TGCGCCAGCAGCCTTTCCGACAGGGGCTCTGGAAACACCATATATTTT. This translates into CASSLSDRGSGNTIYF.